The rows below give T cell receptor beta chains drawn from one sample of a study of shared clonotypes between healthy human individuals. Sequenced by immunoSEQ multiplex PCR; TCRdb stores in-frame clones only, minus some. The data show about 1 million clones, with about 75% seen just once and roughly 1.5% held by the top ten. Sequenced sample: memory CD4+ T cells sorted from blood. The receptors were gathered from a young man in good health. Each CDR3 is given with its conserved first and last residue. D genes are given only for firm matches.

v_call	j_call	d_call	cdr3_aa
TRBV29-1	TRBJ2-7	TRBD1	CSVTGAPSYEQYF
TRBV11-2	TRBJ2-7	.	CASSSGGGLSSYEQYF
TRBV6-5	TRBJ1-2	.	CASSLGRNYGYTF
TRBV6-5	TRBJ1-2	.	CASKHTYGYTF
TRBV10-1	TRBJ2-7	.	CASSDGAQDEQYF
TRBV19	TRBJ2-5	.	CASSTRTETQYF
TRBV19	TRBJ2-2	.	CASSRGRETTGELFF
TRBV27	TRBJ1-2	TRBD1	CASPVGDRGCYGYTF
TRBV29-1	TRBJ2-7	TRBD1	CSVVGDRVEQYF
TRBV6-5	TRBJ1-2	TRBD1	CASSSSGGNYGYTF
TRBV28	TRBJ1-4	.	CASEKQGKGGEKLFF
TRBV7-2	TRBJ2-6	.	CASSLGPQSGANVLTF
TRBV6-1	TRBJ2-7	TRBD1	CATIRGIYEQYF
TRBV5-1	TRBJ2-5	.	CASSFSPGRQETQYF
TRBV5-8	TRBJ1-5	TRBD1	CASSGDRAGQPQHF
TRBV30	TRBJ2-7	TRBD2	CAWSSGGYEQYF
TRBV5-6	TRBJ2-3	TRBD1	CASSFEGQGPTDTQYF
TRBV19	TRBJ2-2	.	CASSIAMRELFF
TRBV21-1	TRBJ2-3	.	CASSKPLRGRKTDTQYF
TRBV7-2	TRBJ2-5	.	CASSSTRQETQYF
TRBV18	TRBJ2-7	TRBD1	CASSQTGGGSYEQYF
TRBV18	TRBJ2-3	TRBD1	CASSPGQGPTDTQYF
TRBV4-1	TRBJ1-1	TRBD1	CASSLVQGARAFF
TRBV5-1	TRBJ2-7	.	CASRVAWGSYEQYF
TRBV28	TRBJ2-7	.	CASKGIRTEQYF
TRBV15	TRBJ1-5	.	CATTGQFSNQPQHF
TRBV9	TRBJ1-5	TRBD1	CASSPGQGNGGQPQHF
TRBV2	TRBJ2-2	TRBD1	CASSITGTGVTRELFF
TRBV7-2	TRBJ2-1	.	CASNLGGVINEQFF
TRBV11-2	TRBJ1-3	.	CASSLGSRPGNTIYF
TRBV7-2	TRBJ2-5	.	CASSLTFEQRYQETQYF
TRBV6-1	TRBJ1-2	.	CASSEAGGAYGYTF
TRBV7-9	TRBJ2-1	TRBD1	CASSASTRTGPNEQFF
TRBV28	TRBJ2-7	TRBD2	CASSRGGFYEQYF
TRBV7-7	TRBJ1-1	.	CASSLVRGTEAFF
TRBV5-1	TRBJ2-1	.	CASSLGLLSYNEQFF
TRBV7-8	TRBJ1-5	.	CASSLPQGPQHF